The text below deals with one T cell receptor beta chain. What it binds is not known. The sample is drawn from a study of cytomegalovirus exposure and HLA in healthy donors. Whole-study results and caveats: Beyond CMV serostatus, there was no information to go on about immune exposure. In a later analysis, CMV-associated beta chains were mostly HLA-associated, it appeared. A few V segments could not be told apart, such as TRBV6-2 and TRBV6-3, and were left out.

The CDR3 loop spans 14 amino acids. Germline lookup yields CDR1 SGHVS and CDR2 FNYEAQ. V gave up 2 bases and J gave up 6 bases; unmatched junction bases: 2. In the PCR, 60 Vbeta and 13 Jbeta primers were used. Clones were sequenced by immunoSEQ multiplex PCR, and TCRdb holds only the in-frame ones, with some missing. Seen here are over 95,000 clones, 75% to 80% observed once, and the top ten hold about 12%. The receptor was derived from a woman aged 40 to 50 in good health and CMV-seropositive. Sequenced: PBMCs. The chain is built from TRBV7-6 and TRBJ2-2; 8 bases are a match to TRBD1. CDR3 coding DNA: TGTGCCAGCAGCTTACTACAGGGGGCCGGGGAGCTGTTTTTT. Translation gives CASSLLQGAGELFF.